This TCR beta chain was captured in a study of T cells in Graves' hyperthyroidism and ophthalmopathy. Whole-study findings and limits: Separating ophthalmopathy from stable hyperthyroidism was achieved by a 13 V-J model. Progression to ophthalmopathy was predicted a median of roughly 6.5 months early.

Amplification yielded TCR beta CDR3 regions, with RNA transcripts as the source. During a first-round RT-PCR of the TCR CDR3, the HTBI primer set was used. One entry per CDR3 protein, called by TCRdb with MiXCR from the multiplex PCR reads. The data show around 700,000 distinct CDR3 sequences, around 20% seen once. The CDR3 runs 14 residues. CDR1 and CDR2 (germline): SGHRS, YFSETQ. V was clipped by 0 bases and J by 3 bases, with 9 bases between them. PBMCs came from 10 ml fresh peripheral blood. With regard to this clonotype: The antigen is undetermined.

Sequenced input: blood. This rearrangement joins TRBV5-1 to TRBJ1-2; D perhaps matches TRBD1 (5 bases). The clonotype was recovered from a woman between 45 and 65 years old with Graves' hyperthyroidism that later progressed to Graves' ophthalmopathy. The CDR3 DNA sequence: TGCGCCAGCAGCTTGGCAGGGTACGACTATGGCTACACCTTC. Translation: CASSLAGYDYGYTF.